A single sample is the source of the 15 T cell receptor beta chains below, sequenced in a study of PD-1 blockade in classical Hodgkin lymphoma. The data were produced by immunoSEQ multiplex PCR, yet TCRdb's version contains in-frame clones alone and is incomplete. The sample consists of around 17,000 clones, just under 80% of them appearing once. The time point: cycle 4 day 1 (C4D1), after more than 5 weeks of nivolumab. All the patients suffered relapse after autologous stem cell transplantation, and brentuximab vedotin exposure differed. Magnetic negative selection served to purify CD4+ T cells out of PBMCs that had been thawed. The specimen comprised CD4+ T cells from blood, sampled before the fourth cycle of nivolumab. These receptors were taken from a human donor with classical Hodgkin lymphoma.

The table lists this clone with a few counts. V usage is TRBV4-2 and J usage is TRBJ2-3; 14 bases are a match to TRBD2. This CDR3 is built from 17 residues. J was trimmed by 5 bases and V by 0 bases; bases with no gene match: 4. In germline, CDR1 is LGHNA, CDR2 YNFKEQ. CDR3 residues: CASSQEGLAGVGDTQYF. CDR3 nucleotide sequence: TGTGCCAGCAGCCAAGAGGGACTAGCGGGAGTAGGAGATACGCAGTATTTT.

The V call is TRBV6-8, the J call TRBJ1-5, with TRBD1 identical over 12 bases. The ends lost 7 bases at V and 2 bases at J; junction bases unmatched: 15. Germline CDR1 MNHGY, CDR2 SAAAGT. The CDR3 has 19 residues. This chain's CDR3 is CASKNAPGQGAWGNQPQHF. The CDR3 coding sequence is TGTGCCAGCAAGAACGCGCCGGGACAGGGGGCGTGGGGCAATCAGCCCCAGCATTTT.

The chain uses TRBV2 and TRBJ2-1; perhaps TRBD1 as D (5 bases). Trimming cost V 4 bases and J 4 bases, with 8 bases left between them. The CDR3 spans 13 residues. Germline V gene data show CDR1 as SNHLY and CDR2 as FYNNEI. The CDR3 DNA is TGTGCCAGCAGTGGGACAAATTACAATGAGCAGTTCTTC. The encoded protein is CASSGTNYNEQFF.

The V gene is TRBV19, the J gene TRBJ1-2; D uncertain. Trimming left V 3 bases short and J 4 bases short, with 9 bases between. The CDR3 runs to 13 residues. The germline CDR1 and CDR2 sequences are LNHDA and SQIVND (reference sequence). CDR3: CASSMTGFYGYTF. The CDR3 nucleotides read TGTGCCAGTAGTATGACCGGGTTCTATGGCTACACCTTC.

The rearrangement links TRBV7-9 to TRBJ1-1; tentative D call: TRBD1 (6 bases). CDR3 size: 14 residues. V was shortened by 0 bases and J by 3 bases, with 8 bases between the two germline ends. Per the germline V gene, CDR1 is SEHNR and CDR2 is FQNEAQ (reference sequence). The CDR3 spells CASSLAGHDTEAFF. DNA for the CDR3: TGTGCCAGCAGCTTAGCGGGACACGACACTGAAGCTTTCTTT.

This rearrangement joins TRBV5-1 to TRBJ1-1; D uncertain. The CDR3 runs 15 residues. V gave up 4 bases and J gave up 3 bases, with 16 bases separating them. From germline, CDR1 is SGHRS and CDR2 YFSETQ. The CDR3 sequence: CASSPEVLRDTEAFF. CDR3 DNA: TGCGCCAGCAGCCCCGAGGTCCTTCGGGACACTGAAGCTTTCTTT.

The CDR3 nucleotides are TGTGCCAGCAGCCCCGGGGCTGGCTATGGCTACACCTTC. Protein sequence: CASSPGAGYGYTF. The rearrangement links TRBV9 to TRBJ1-2; D is possibly TRBD1 (5 bases). The CDR3 contains 13 residues. The V gene's germline CDR1 is SGDLS and CDR2 YYNGEE. The V end lost 4 bases, the J end lost 4 bases, and 11 bases lay between the germline ends. The whole variable domain, remainder taken from reference TRBV9 and TRBJ1-2, is DSGVTQTPKHLITATGQRVTLRCSPRSGDLSVYWYQQSLDQGLQFLIQYYNGEERAKGNILERFSAQQFPDLHSELNLSSLELGDSALYFCASSPGAGYGYTFGSGTRLTVV.

The chain has TRBV18 and TRBJ1-5, with TRBD1 as a possible D gene (6 bases). V was trimmed by 5 bases and J by 3 bases, leaving 14 bases between them. The CDR3 has 15 residues. The germline CDR1 and CDR2 sequences are KGHSH and LQKENI. The CDR3 reads CASSSYRVDNQPQHF. For the CDR3, the DNA is TGTGCCAGCTCATCTTACAGGGTAGACAATCAGCCCCAGCATTTT.

The table lists this clone with a count of one. The V call is TRBV7-9, the J call TRBJ1-4, with D unclear. V was shortened by 5 bases and J by 6 bases, with 4 bases between the two germline ends. Germline values: CDR1 SEHNR, CDR2 FQNEAQ (reference sequence). CDR3 length: 11 amino acids. The CDR3 loop reads CASSPHEKLFF. Written as DNA, the CDR3 is TGTGCCAGCAGCCCTCATGAAAAACTGTTTTTT.

The table lists this clone with a few counts. The chain couples TRBV5-1 to TRBJ1-2; D unresolved. The germline V and J ends were trimmed by 4 bases and 1 base, with 11 bases remaining between them. Germline V gene data show CDR1 as SGHRS and CDR2 as YFSETQ. The CDR3 totals 14 residues. The CDR3 is CASSPGVLNYGYTF. CDR3 in DNA: TGCGCCAGCAGCCCCGGGGTCCTTAACTATGGCTACACCTTC.

The chain is built from TRBV7-6 and TRBJ2-7; 10 bases line up with TRBD2. V shed 1 base, J shed 4 bases, and the junction held 10 bases outside the gene matches. The CDR3 has 17 amino acids. CDR1 is SGHVS and CDR2 is FNYEAQ in the germline V gene. The CDR3 sequence: CASSLGPLAGVQYEQYF. Here the CDR3 DNA reads TGTGCCAGCAGCTTAGGCCCCCTAGCGGGAGTACAATACGAGCAGTACTTC.

The V gene is TRBV2, the J gene TRBJ2-1, with 10 bases lining up with TRBD2. The CDR3 runs 15 residues. The V gene end was trimmed by 5 bases and the J gene end by 3 bases; junction bases not matched to a gene: 4. CDR1 is SNHLY, CDR2 FYNNEI, per germline. The CDR3 spells CASSNLAGVYNEQFF. The CDR3 DNA sequence: TGTGCCAGCAGTAACCTAGCGGGAGTCTACAATGAGCAGTTCTTC.

V and J are TRBV9 and TRBJ1-2; D remains ambiguous. Germline lookup yields CDR1 SGDLS and CDR2 YYNGEE. The V and J ends lost 1 base and 3 bases respectively, with 13 bases between them. The length of the CDR3 is 15 residues. The DNA for the CDR3 is TGTGCCAGCAGCGTATTGGGCACTGGAGACTATGGCTACACCTTC. This gives the protein CASSVLGTGDYGYTF.

Only a few counts were recorded for this clone. The chain joins TRBV7-8 to TRBJ2-5; TRBD1 might be the D (6 bases). The ends were cut back, 5 bases at V and 5 bases at J, with 12 bases in the middle. Germline CDR1 is SGHVS and CDR2 is FQNEAQ. This CDR3 is 13 amino acids long. CDR3 loop: CASSQGLEETQYF. The CDR3 region has the DNA TGTGCCAGCAGCCAGGGGTTGGAGGAGACCCAGTACTTC.

The CDR3 here is CASSSGTSDNEQFF. CDR3 nucleotide sequence: TGTGCCAGCAGTTCGGGGACATCGGACAATGAGCAGTTCTTC. This rearrangement joins TRBV6-6 to TRBJ2-1; tentatively, D is TRBD1 (6 bases). CDR1 and CDR2 from the germline V gene are MNHNY and SVGAGI (reference sequence). CDR3 length equals 14 residues. Trimming stripped 4 bases from V and 5 bases from J, with 12 bases between.